The 26 T cell receptor beta chains in this list originate from one sample, sequenced in a study of cytomegalovirus exposure and HLA in healthy donors. Clones were read by immunoSEQ multiplex PCR, and TCRdb kept only the in-frame ones, dropping some. This table has around 60,000 clones, 92% appearing once. The sample was PBMCs. The source of these receptors is a woman between 18 and 29 years old in good health and CMV-seronegative.

Here the CDR3 DNA reads TGTGCCAGCAGCTTAGTTGGACAAGCCGGGTTTATCTACGAGCAGTACTTC. Its translation: CASSLVGQAGFIYEQYF. The rearrangement uses TRBV11-1 and TRBJ2-7; D may be TRBD1 (5 bases). The CDR3 spans 17 residues. Per the germline V gene, CDR1 is SGHAT and CDR2 is FQDESV (reference sequence). Trimming took off 1 base at V and 3 bases at J, with 19 bases between the two ends.

This clone was recorded only once. V and J are TRBV6-6 and TRBJ2-1; the match to TRBD2 covers 9 bases. V gave up 5 bases and J gave up 10 bases; unmatched junction bases: 9. Per the germline V gene, CDR1 is MNHNY and CDR2 is SVGAGI (reference sequence). The CDR3 sequence is 14 residues long. CDR3 region: CASSPRVAGEEQFF. CDR3 DNA: TGTGCCAGCAGTCCCCGGGTAGCGGGGGAAGAGCAGTTCTTC.

This clone showed up just a few times. The rearrangement joins TRBV4-2 to TRBJ2-3, with no clear D. Trimming shortened V by 0 bases and J by 5 bases, and 12 bases separated the two germline ends. The CDR3 is 15 amino acids. CDR1 is LGHNA and CDR2 is YNFKEQ in the germline V gene. The CDR3 nucleotides read TGTGCCAGCAGCCAAGATAGAGGCGAAGTAGATACGCAGTATTTT. Its protein is CASSQDRGEVDTQYF.

In this sample, this clone turned up once. The V and J genes are TRBV4-1 and TRBJ2-2; D remains unclear. The germline CDR1 and CDR2 sequences are MGHRA and YSYEKL. This CDR3 region has 18 residues. Trimming took off 2 bases at V and 5 bases at J, with 21 bases between the two ends. The CDR3 spells CASSQTSSPRPVTGELFF. The CDR3 DNA reads as TGCGCCAGCAGCCAAACTTCCTCACCTAGACCAGTAACCGGGGAGCTGTTTTTT.

This clone has a single count. The J gene is TRBJ2-5, the V gene TRBV4-2; a weak D match, TRBD1 (5 bases). This CDR3 has 16 amino acids. Trimming took 1 base from V and 3 from J, leaving 15 bases between them. Germline V CDR1 and CDR2: LGHNA, YNFKEQ. In DNA, the CDR3 is TGTGCCAGCAGCCAAGTTCAGGGCACCACTGAAGAGACCCAGTACTTC. This translates into CASSQVQGTTEETQYF.

The chain has TRBV30 and TRBJ1-1, with a weak D call TRBD1 (5 bases). The germline V gene encodes CDR1 GTSNPN and CDR2 SVGIG (reference sequence). The CDR3 is made up of 13 amino acids. The ends were cut back, 4 bases at V and 2 bases at J, with 11 bases in the middle. The CDR3 coding sequence is TGTGCCTGGAACGGACACCCCAACACTGAAGCTTTCTTT. It yields the protein CAWNGHPNTEAFF.

J is TRBJ2-2 and V is TRBV30; weak D call: TRBD2 (6 bases). CDR3 length: 15 residues. Trimming took 5 bases from V and 4 from J, leaving 17 bases between them. The germline V gene encodes CDR1 GTSNPN and CDR2 SVGIG (reference sequence). The CDR3 sequence is CAWQLPGDGTGELFF. The CDR3 nucleotides read TGTGCCTGGCAACTTCCGGGAGACGGCACCGGGGAGCTGTTTTTT.

The V call is TRBV19, the J call TRBJ1-2; D is possibly TRBD1 (5 bases). Germline CDR1 reads LNHDA; CDR2 reads SQIVND (reference sequence). The germline V and J ends were trimmed by 8 bases and 3 bases, with 10 bases remaining between them. The CDR3 totals 12 residues. CDR3 amino acids: CASGWGDYGYTF. The CDR3 DNA follows: TGTGCCAGTGGTTGGGGGGACTATGGCTACACCTTC.

V gene TRBV6-1 combines with J gene TRBJ2-7; unclear D gene. V lost 10 bases and J lost 2, with 12 bases in between. This CDR3 spans 12 amino acids. In germline, CDR1 is MNHNS, CDR2 SASEGT. Here the CDR3 DNA reads TGTGCCACCCGGAGTTTTACCTACGAGCAGTACTTC. This codes for CATRSFTYEQYF.

This clone was picked up one time. V usage is TRBV30 and J usage is TRBJ2-2; the match to TRBD2 covers 7 bases. CDR1 and CDR2 from the germline V gene are GTSNPN and SVGIG (reference sequence). The CDR3 consists of 15 residues. The trim removed 5 bases at V and 0 bases at J, leaving 6 bases unmatched. CDR3 in DNA: TGTGCCTGGCGGAAGACTAGCTCGAACACCGGGGAGCTGTTTTTT. It yields the protein CAWRKTSSNTGELFF.

The chain has TRBV7-2 and TRBJ2-5; 7 bases fit TRBD2. CDR1 and CDR2 from the germline V gene are SGHTA and FQGNSA. This CDR3 is built from 15 residues. J gave up 3 bases and V 5 bases, and 9 bases lay outside the gene matches. CDR3 DNA: TGTGCCAGCAGCCCTGCCGGGACTACTAAAGAGACCCAGTACTTC. Protein: CASSPAGTTKETQYF.

This rearrangement joins TRBV5-1 to TRBJ2-7; D is perhaps TRBD2 (5 bases). Germline-derived CDR1 and CDR2 are SGHRS and YFSETQ. The CDR3 covers 15 residues. Trimming removed 0 bases at V and 0 bases at J, with 10 bases between. The CDR3 protein is CASSLAGVGSYEQYF. For the CDR3, the DNA is TGCGCCAGCAGCTTGGCCGGGGTGGGCTCCTACGAGCAGTACTTC.

The chain uses TRBV6-5 and TRBJ1-1; TRBD1 matches 11 bases. Germline assignment: CDR1 MNHEY and CDR2 SVGAGI. V lost 2 bases and J lost 4; bases outside the gene matches: 3. There are 15 residues in the CDR3. This CDR3 is CASSYGGTGGTEAFF. The CDR3 nucleotides are TGTGCCAGCAGTTACGGTGGGACAGGGGGCACTGAAGCTTTCTTT.

This clone was detected a few times. The J gene is TRBJ1-4, the V gene TRBV11-3, with D unclear. Per the germline V gene, CDR1 is SGHNT and CDR2 is YENEEA. This CDR3 contains 13 residues. The V end lost 5 bases, the J end lost 9 bases, and 13 bases lay between the germline ends. The chain's CDR3 is CASSPNPGKKLFF. The DNA for the CDR3 is TGTGCCAGCAGCCCGAATCCGGGAAAAAAACTGTTTTTT.

This chain uses TRBV5-1 with TRBJ2-7; weak D call: TRBD1 (6 bases). Per germline, CDR1 SGHRS and CDR2 YFSETQ. The CDR3 loop spans 15 amino acids. With 4 bases removed from V and 0 bases from J, the gap between germline ends came to 14 bases. The CDR3 loop reads CASSPDRSSSYEQYF. In DNA, the CDR3 is TGCGCCAGCAGCCCCGACAGGTCAAGCTCCTACGAGCAGTACTTC.

The rearrangement links TRBV28 to TRBJ1-1, with D possibly TRBD1 on 5 matching bases. This CDR3 is 14 amino acids long. Trimming took 8 bases from V and 5 from J, leaving 18 bases between them. CDR1 is MDHEN and CDR2 is SYDVKM in the germline V gene. CDR3 coding DNA: TGTGCCAGCTCTTTTCGGGCAGGGAAGACTGAAGCTTTCTTT. The encoded protein is CASSFRAGKTEAFF.

The chain links TRBV28 to TRBJ1-5; D is ambiguous. The CDR3 is 12 residues long. V lost 8 bases and J 5 bases, leaving 10 bases between the germline ends. Germline assignment: CDR1 MDHEN and CDR2 SYDVKM. As DNA, the CDR3 is TGTGCCAGCGGACGGGAGTATCAGCCCCAGCATTTT. Translating gives CASGREYQPQHF.

The CDR3 nucleotides read TGTGCCAGCAGTGGGACCCGACGGGACAGGAGCCAAACGATTCATGGCTACACCTTC. Protein product: CASSGTRRDRSQTIHGYTF. The chain uses TRBV6-1 and TRBJ1-2; 8 bases match TRBD1. Losses at the gene ends were 4 bases for V and 6 bases for J; bases not matched to a gene: 22. Germline values: CDR1 MNHNS, CDR2 SASEGT. The CDR3 is 19 residues long.

The V gene is TRBV6-5, the J gene TRBJ2-3, with 9 bases identical to TRBD2. After removal of 4 bases from V and 4 bases from J, the junction contained 6 bases not matched to a gene. The germline V gene has CDR1 MNHEY and CDR2 SVGAGI. This CDR3 comprises 15 residues. CDR3 nucleotides: TGTGCCAGCAGTTCCGGGACTAGCTTTCCAGATACGCAGTATTTT. This sequence encodes CASSSGTSFPDTQYF.

The chain combines TRBV25-1 with TRBJ2-1; 12 bases line up with TRBD2. CDR3 length: 17 amino acids. Germline assignment: CDR1 MGHDK and CDR2 SYGVNS. Trimming took 8 bases from V and 0 from J; bases not matched to a gene: 8. CDR3 region: CASATSGRRSSYNEQFF. CDR3 in DNA: TGTGCCAGCGCGACTAGCGGGAGAAGGAGCTCCTACAATGAGCAGTTCTTC.

The chain links TRBV4-3 to TRBJ2-1, with D possibly matching TRBD2 (6 bases). This CDR3 contains 14 residues. V was cut by 1 base and J by 14 bases, with 18 bases left in between. CDR1 and CDR2 from the germline V gene are LGHNA and YSLEER. The chain's CDR3 is CASSQALGTAAKFF. CDR3 in DNA: TGCGCCAGCAGCCAAGCCCTTGGGACTGCCGCTAAGTTCTTC.

This clone was seen only once. This chain joins TRBV5-1 and TRBJ2-2; D uncertain. V was trimmed by 1 base and J by 6 bases, leaving 7 bases between them. This CDR3 contains 13 residues. The germline V gene encodes CDR1 SGHRS and CDR2 YFSETQ. CDR3 bases: TGCGCCAGCAGCTTGTTCGAGGCCGGGGAGCTGTTTTTT. This gives the protein CASSLFEAGELFF.

J is TRBJ2-7 and V is TRBV19, with D possibly being TRBD1 (5 bases). The germline V gene encodes CDR1 LNHDA and CDR2 SQIVND (reference sequence). The V end lost 5 bases, the J end lost 6 bases, and 20 bases lay between the germline ends. The CDR3 spans 15 residues. The CDR3: CASSPSTGAEGEQYF. CDR3 bases: TGTGCCAGTAGTCCGTCAACAGGCGCCGAAGGCGAGCAGTACTTC.

V is TRBV2 and J is TRBJ1-5, with no clear D. V lost 6 bases to trimming and J lost 4 bases, with 22 bases between them. The CDR3 runs to 17 residues. CDR1 and CDR2 from the germline V gene are SNHLY and FYNNEI. The CDR3 loop reads CASRPGPLTRANQPQHF. The CDR3 DNA sequence: TGTGCCAGCAGGCCTGGACCCCTGACGAGGGCTAATCAGCCCCAGCATTTT.

This clone was seen only once. The J gene is TRBJ2-3, the V gene TRBV7-9; weak D call: TRBD1 (5 bases). This CDR3 spans 16 amino acids. V gave up 1 base and J gave up 4 bases, with 15 bases separating them. Germline CDR1 reads SEHNR; CDR2 reads FQNEAQ (reference sequence). DNA for the CDR3: TGTGCCAGCAGCTTAGTTGGTGATGCAGGGCCAGATACGCAGTATTTT. Translation: CASSLVGDAGPDTQYF.

The chain is built from TRBV11-2 and TRBJ1-1, with a weak D call TRBD1 (5 bases). The germline V gene has CDR1 SGHAT and CDR2 FQNNGV. Trimming pared 2 bases from V and 1 base from J, leaving 8 bases between. The CDR3 length is 14 residues. The CDR3, as DNA: TGTGCCAGCAGCTTAACAGGCCAGAACACTGAAGCTTTCTTT. Its translation: CASSLTGQNTEAFF.